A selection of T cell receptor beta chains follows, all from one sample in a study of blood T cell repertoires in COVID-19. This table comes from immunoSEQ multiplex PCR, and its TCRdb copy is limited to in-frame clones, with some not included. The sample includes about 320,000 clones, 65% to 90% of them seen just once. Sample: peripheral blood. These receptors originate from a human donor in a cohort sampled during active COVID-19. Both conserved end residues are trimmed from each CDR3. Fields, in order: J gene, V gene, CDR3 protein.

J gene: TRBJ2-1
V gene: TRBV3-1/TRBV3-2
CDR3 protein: ASRMDRINNEQF

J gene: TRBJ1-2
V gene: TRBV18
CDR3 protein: ASSPRLAGDVANYGYT

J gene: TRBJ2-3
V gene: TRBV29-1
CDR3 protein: SAPPTSGVTDTQY

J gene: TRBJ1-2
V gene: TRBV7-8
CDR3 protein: ASSLSAGTGDSYGYT

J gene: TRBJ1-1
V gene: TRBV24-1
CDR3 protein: ATSDQDWEEAF

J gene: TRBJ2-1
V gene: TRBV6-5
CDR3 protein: ASGKREYNEQF

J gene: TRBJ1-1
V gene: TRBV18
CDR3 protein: ASSLGQGSTEAF

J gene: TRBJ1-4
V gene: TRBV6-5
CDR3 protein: ASSYGQMANEKLF

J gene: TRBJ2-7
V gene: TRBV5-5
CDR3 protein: ASSLAVTGAPYEQY

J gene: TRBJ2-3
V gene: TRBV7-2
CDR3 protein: ASSSSGVADTQY

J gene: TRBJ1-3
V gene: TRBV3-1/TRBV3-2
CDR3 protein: ASSLHRANSGNTIY

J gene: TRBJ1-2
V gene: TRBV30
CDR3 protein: ALLRPGYGYT

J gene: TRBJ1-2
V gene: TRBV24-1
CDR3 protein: ATSDTRGRGYT

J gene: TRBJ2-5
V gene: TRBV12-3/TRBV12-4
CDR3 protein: ASSLRGETQY

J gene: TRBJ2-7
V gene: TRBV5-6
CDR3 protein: ASRLLTEVDSEQY

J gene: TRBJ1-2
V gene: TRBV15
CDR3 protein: ATSRDYNYGYT

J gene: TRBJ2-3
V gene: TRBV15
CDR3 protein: ATSRDRGAGTDTQY

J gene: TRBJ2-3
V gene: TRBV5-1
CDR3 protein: ASSSRDIRTDTQY

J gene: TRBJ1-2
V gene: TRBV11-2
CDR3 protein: ASSLVFRRDRGFGYT

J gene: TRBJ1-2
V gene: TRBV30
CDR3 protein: AWSTLRREQLFGYGYT

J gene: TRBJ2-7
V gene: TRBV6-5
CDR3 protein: ASQNTYEQY

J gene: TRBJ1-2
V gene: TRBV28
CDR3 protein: ASSLAGPGYGYT

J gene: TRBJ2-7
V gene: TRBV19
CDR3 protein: ASSIQQGGSYEQY

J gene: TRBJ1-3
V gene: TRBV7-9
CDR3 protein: ASSRPQVLSGNTIY

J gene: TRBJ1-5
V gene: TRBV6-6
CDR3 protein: ASRPDRTPRPQH

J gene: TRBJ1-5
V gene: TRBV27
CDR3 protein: ASSSWGGVGNQPQH

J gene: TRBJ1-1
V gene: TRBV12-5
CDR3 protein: ASGLAPRGGNTEAF

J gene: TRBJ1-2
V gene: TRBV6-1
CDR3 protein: ASSEGMRYGYT

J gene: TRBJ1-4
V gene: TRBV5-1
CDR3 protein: ASSLMGFGVEKLF

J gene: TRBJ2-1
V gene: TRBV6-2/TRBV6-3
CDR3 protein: ASSYPGRASGGYNEQF

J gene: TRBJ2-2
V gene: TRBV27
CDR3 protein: ASSSLNTGELF

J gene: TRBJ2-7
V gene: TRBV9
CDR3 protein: ASSVGAGRYYEQY

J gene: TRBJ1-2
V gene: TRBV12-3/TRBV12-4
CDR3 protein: ASSWTDGYT

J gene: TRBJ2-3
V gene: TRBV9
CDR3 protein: ASSVAPSGARTDTQY

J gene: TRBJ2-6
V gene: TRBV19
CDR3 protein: ASSSQGKPNSGANVLT

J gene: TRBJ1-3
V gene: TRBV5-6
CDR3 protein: ASSSGTGRGNTIY

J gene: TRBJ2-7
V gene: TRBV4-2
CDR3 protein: ASSQDGQGSYEQY

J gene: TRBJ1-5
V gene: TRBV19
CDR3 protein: ASSPRPNQPQH

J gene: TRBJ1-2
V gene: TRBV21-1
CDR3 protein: ASSKMGQTPYGYT